One sample yielded the 10 T cell receptor beta chains listed below, sequenced in a study of monozygotic twins with inflammatory bowel disease. TCRdb reprocessed the 5' RACE reads, with one entry per CDR3 protein and no DNA. The sample has about 330,000 distinct CDR3 sequences. The sequencing input was blood. All receptors derive from a human donor with ulcerative colitis or Crohn's disease, or a healthy co-twin of an affected twin (not recorded which).

CDR3 amino acids: CASSQDKGGNTGELFF. The rearrangement uses TRBV4-3 and TRBJ2-2; lacking DNA, the TRBD1 call made by TCRdb goes unchecked. This CDR3 is 16 amino acids long. The germline gives CDR1 LGHNA, CDR2 YSLEER.

This chain joins TRBV12-3 or TRBV12-4 and TRBJ2-7; TCRdb calls TRBD2, which cannot be checked without DNA. This CDR3 is built from 13 residues. The CDR3 is CASGTSGRGEQYF.

The chain carries TRBV20-1 and TRBJ2-7. Looked up from germline, CDR1 is DFQATT and CDR2 is SNEGSKA (reference sequence). This CDR3 has 11 amino acids. The CDR3 region is CSASAGYEQYF.

This rearrangement joins TRBV15 to TRBJ2-5; lacking DNA, the TRBD2 call made by TCRdb goes unchecked. CDR1 is LNHNV, CDR2 YYDKDF, per germline (reference sequence). The CDR3 contains 16 residues. The CDR3 loop is CATSRGTSGGQETQYF. Full variable domain (outside the CDR3, taken from reference TRBV15 and TRBJ2-5): DAMVIQNPRYQVTQFGKPVTLSCSQTLNHNVMYWYQQKSSQAPKLLFHYYDKDFNNEADTPDNFQSRRPNTSFCFLDIRSPGLGDTAMYLCATSRGTSGGQETQYFGPGTRLLVL.

The chain carries TRBV20-1 and TRBJ2-1; TCRdb proposes TRBD1, but this gene call is untestable without DNA. The CDR3 runs 16 residues. Germline loops: CDR1 DFQATT, CDR2 SNEGSKA (reference sequence). The CDR3 loop reads CSARSPGFGSYNEQFF.

The chain has TRBV4-3 and TRBJ1-2; the D call from TCRdb, TRBD1, cannot be confirmed without DNA. Germline V gene lookup returns CDR1 LGHNA and CDR2 YSLEER. CDR3 length: 15 residues. Here the CDR3 reads CASSQTKQGAAGYTF.

The chain employs TRBV29-1 and TRBJ2-3; absent DNA, TCRdb's TRBD1 call cannot be checked. Germline CDR1 SQVTM, CDR2 ANQGSEA. CDR3 length equals 14 residues. This chain's CDR3 is CSVDFGGEMRTQYF.

The chain employs TRBV6-6 and TRBJ2-5; TCRdb's assignment of TRBD1 cannot be checked, as there is no DNA. Germline CDR1 reads MNHNY; CDR2 reads SVGAGI (reference sequence). CDR3 length equals 14 residues. The CDR3 loop is CACGNSPSRETQYF.

CDR3 loop: CSASGAGGPRTGELFF. The V and J genes are TRBV20-1 and TRBJ2-2; the TRBD2 assignment by TCRdb is unverifiable without DNA. The CDR3 is 16 amino acids. Germline-derived CDR1 and CDR2 are DFQATT and SNEGSKA (reference sequence).

The gene calls are TRBV7-9 and TRBJ1-3; there is no DNA to check the TCRdb D call of TRBD1. Germline lookup yields CDR1 SEHNR and CDR2 FQNEAQ (reference sequence). The CDR3 runs to 19 residues. CDR3 in amino acids: CASSSPRGGTAGPGNTIYF.